What follows describes a single TCR beta chain. These data come from a study of blood T cell repertoires in COVID-19. Participants were placed into cohorts based on the clinical history they reported. The length of the CDR3 is 12 residues. The V and J ends lost 9 bases and 12 bases respectively, with 21 bases between them. CDR1 and CDR2 (germline): ENHRY, SYGVKD. Profiling relied on immunoSEQ multiplex PCR, and the TCRdb table lists in-frame clones only, not all of them. Of hundreds of thousands of clones listed, roughly nine tenths are singletons. This TCR was sampled from a man in his sixties who had recovered from COVID-19. Sequencing was done on a sample of PBMCs or T cells enriched from blood (not recorded which). This chain links TRBV10-3 with TRBJ2-7; a weak D match, TRBD2 (5 bases). CDR3 residues: CAMHETDSRRYF. The DNA for the CDR3 is TGTGCCATGCACGAAACGGACTCCAGACGGTACTTC.